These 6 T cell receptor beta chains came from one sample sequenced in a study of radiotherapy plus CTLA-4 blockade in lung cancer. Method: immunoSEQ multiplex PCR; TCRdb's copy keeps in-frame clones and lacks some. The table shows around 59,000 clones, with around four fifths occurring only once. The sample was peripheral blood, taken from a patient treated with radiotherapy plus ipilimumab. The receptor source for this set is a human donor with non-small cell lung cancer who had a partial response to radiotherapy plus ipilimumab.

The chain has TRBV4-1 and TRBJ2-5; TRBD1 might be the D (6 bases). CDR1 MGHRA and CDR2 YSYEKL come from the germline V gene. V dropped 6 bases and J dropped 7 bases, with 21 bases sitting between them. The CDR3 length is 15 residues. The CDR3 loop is CASRYSRGSEGTQYF. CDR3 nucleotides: TGCGCCAGCAGATACAGCAGGGGCAGCGAGGGGACCCAGTACTTC.

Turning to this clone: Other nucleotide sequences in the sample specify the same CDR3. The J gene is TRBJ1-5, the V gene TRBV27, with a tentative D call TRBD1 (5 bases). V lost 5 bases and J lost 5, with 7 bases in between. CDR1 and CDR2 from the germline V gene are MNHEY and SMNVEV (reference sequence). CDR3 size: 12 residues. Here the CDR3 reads CASSTGYQPQHF. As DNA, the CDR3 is TGTGCCAGCAGTACAGGTTATCAGCCCCAGCATTTT.

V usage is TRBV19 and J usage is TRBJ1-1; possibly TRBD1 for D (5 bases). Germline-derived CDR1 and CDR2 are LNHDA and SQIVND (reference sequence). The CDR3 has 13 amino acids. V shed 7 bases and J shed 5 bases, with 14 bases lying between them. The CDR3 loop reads CASKRARGTEAFF. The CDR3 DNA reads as TGTGCCAGTAAAAGGGCCCGGGGGACTGAAGCTTTCTTT.

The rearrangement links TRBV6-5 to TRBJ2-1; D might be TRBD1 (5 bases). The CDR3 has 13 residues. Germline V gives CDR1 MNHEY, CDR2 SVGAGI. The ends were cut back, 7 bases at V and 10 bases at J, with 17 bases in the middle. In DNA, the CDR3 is TGTGCCAGCACGCGAAATAGCAGGGCCGAGCAGTTCTTC. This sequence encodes CASTRNSRAEQFF.

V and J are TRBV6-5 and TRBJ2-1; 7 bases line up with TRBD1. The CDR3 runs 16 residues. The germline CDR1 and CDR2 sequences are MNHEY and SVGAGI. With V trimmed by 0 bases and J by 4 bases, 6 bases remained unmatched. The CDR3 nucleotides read TGTGCCAGCAGTTACTCAGCAGGGGGTGTTTACAATGAGCAGTTCTTC. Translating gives CASSYSAGGVYNEQFF.

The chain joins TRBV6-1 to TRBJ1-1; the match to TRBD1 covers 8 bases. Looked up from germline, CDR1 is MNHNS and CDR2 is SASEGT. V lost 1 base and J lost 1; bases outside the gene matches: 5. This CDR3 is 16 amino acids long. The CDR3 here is CASSEGTGLRNTEAFF. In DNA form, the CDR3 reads TGTGCCAGCAGTGAAGGGACAGGGCTGCGGAACACTGAAGCTTTCTTT.